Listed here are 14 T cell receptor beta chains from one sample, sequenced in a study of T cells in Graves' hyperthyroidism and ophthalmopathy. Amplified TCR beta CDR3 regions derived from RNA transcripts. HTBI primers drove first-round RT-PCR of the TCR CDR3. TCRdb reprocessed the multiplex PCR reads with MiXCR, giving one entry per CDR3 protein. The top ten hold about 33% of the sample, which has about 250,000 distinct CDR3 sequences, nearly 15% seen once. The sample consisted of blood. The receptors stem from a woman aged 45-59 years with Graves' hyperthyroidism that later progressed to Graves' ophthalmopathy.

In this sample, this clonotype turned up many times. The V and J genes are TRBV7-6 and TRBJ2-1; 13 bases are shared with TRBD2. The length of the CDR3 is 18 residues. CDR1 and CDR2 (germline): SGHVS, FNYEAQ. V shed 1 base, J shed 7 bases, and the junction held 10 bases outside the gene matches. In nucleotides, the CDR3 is TGTGCCAGCAGCTTAGGACGACCGGGACTAGCGGGAACGAATGAGCAGTTCTTC. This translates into CASSLGRPGLAGTNEQFF.

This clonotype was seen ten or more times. DNA for the CDR3: TGTGCCTGGACCCCGGGGGGAGAAGGGGGCTACACCTTC. Translation: CAWTPGGEGGYTF. The chain recombines TRBV30 with TRBJ1-2; tentatively, D is TRBD1 (5 bases). The CDR3 has 13 amino acids. V gave up 4 bases and J gave up 8 bases, with 17 bases separating them. Germline values: CDR1 GTSNPN, CDR2 SVGIG (reference sequence).

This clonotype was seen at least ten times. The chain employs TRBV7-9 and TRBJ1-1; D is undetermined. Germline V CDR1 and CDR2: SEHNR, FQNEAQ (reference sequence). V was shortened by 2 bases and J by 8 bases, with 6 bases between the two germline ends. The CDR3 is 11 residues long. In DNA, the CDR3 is TGTGCCAGCAGCTTAAAGATCGAAGCTTTCTTT. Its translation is CASSLKIEAFF.

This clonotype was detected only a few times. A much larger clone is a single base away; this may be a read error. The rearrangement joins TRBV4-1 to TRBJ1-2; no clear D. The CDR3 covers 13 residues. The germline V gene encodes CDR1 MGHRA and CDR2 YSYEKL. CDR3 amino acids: CASSRSVHYGYAF. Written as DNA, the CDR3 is TGCGCCAGCAGCCGATCAGTTCACTATGGCTACGCCTTC.

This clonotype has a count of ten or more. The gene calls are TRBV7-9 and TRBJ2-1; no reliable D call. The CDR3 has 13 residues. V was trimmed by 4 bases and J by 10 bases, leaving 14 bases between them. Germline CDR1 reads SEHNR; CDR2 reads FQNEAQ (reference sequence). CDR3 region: CASSSYSLGEQFF. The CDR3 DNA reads TGTGCCAGCAGCTCGTACTCCCTAGGCGAGCAGTTCTTC.

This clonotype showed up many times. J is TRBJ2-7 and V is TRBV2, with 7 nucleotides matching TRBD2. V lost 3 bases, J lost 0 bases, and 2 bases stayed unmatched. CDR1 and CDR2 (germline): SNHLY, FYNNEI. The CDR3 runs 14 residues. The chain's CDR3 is CASSETSNSYEQYF. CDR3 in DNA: TGTGCCAGCAGTGAGACTAGCAACTCCTACGAGCAGTACTTC.

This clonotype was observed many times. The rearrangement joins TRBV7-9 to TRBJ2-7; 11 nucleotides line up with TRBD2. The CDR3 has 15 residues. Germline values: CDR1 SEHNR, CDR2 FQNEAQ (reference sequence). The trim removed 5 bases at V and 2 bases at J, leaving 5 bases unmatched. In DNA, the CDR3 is TGTGCCAGCAGCCACGGACTAGCGGGCGCCTACGAGCAGTACTTC. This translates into CASSHGLAGAYEQYF.

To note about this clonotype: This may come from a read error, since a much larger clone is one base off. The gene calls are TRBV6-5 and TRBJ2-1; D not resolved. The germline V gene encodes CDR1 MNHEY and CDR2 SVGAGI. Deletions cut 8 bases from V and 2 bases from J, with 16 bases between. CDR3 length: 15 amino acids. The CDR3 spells CASRYSADTYNEQFF. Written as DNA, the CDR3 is TGTGCCAGCCGCTACTCCGCAGACACCTACAATGAGCAGTTCTTC.

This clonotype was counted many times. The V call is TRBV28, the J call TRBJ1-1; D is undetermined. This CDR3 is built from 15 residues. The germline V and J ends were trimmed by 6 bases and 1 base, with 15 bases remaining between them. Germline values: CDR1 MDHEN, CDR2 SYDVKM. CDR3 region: CASSPRVRTNTEAFF. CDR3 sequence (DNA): TGTGCCAGCAGCCCCCGGGTCCGTACGAACACTGAAGCTTTCTTT.

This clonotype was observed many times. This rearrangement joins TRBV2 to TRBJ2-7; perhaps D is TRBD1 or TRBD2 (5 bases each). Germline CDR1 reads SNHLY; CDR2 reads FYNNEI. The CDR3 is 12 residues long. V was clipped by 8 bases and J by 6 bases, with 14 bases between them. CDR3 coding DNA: TGTGCCAGCCCCCAAGGGGCGGGCGAGCAGTACTTC. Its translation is CASPQGAGEQYF.

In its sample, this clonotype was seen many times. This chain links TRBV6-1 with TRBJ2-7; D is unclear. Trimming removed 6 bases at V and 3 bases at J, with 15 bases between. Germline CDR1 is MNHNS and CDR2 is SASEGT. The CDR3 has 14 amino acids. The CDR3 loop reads CASSPMGTDYEQYF. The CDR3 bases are TGTGCCAGCAGCCCTATGGGAACAGACTACGAGCAGTACTTC.

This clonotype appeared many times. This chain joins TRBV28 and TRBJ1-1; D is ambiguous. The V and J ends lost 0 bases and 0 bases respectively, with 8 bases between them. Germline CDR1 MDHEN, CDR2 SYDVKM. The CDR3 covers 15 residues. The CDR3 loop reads CASSLWQTMNTEAFF. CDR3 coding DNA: TGTGCCAGCAGTTTATGGCAGACTATGAACACTGAAGCTTTCTTT.

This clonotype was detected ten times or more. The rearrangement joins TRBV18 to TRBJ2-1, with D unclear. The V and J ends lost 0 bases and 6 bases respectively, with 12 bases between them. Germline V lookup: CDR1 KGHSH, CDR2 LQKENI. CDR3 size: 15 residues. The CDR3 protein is CASSPPSEPGNEQFF. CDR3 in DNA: TGTGCCAGCTCACCACCGTCCGAACCCGGCAATGAGCAGTTCTTC. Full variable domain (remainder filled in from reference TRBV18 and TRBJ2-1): NAGVMQNPRHLVRRRGQEARLRCSPMKGHSHVYWYRQLPEEGLKFMVYLQKENIIDESGMPKERFSAEFPKEGPSILRIQQVVRGDSAAYFCASSPPSEPGNEQFFGPGTRLTVL.

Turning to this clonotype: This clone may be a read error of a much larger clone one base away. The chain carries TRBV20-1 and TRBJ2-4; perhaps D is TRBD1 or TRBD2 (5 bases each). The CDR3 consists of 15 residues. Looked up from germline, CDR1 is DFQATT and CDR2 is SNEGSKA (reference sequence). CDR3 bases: TGCAGTGCTAGATCGCCAGGGACGGACAAAAACATTCAGTGCTTC. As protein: CSARSPGTDKNIQCF.